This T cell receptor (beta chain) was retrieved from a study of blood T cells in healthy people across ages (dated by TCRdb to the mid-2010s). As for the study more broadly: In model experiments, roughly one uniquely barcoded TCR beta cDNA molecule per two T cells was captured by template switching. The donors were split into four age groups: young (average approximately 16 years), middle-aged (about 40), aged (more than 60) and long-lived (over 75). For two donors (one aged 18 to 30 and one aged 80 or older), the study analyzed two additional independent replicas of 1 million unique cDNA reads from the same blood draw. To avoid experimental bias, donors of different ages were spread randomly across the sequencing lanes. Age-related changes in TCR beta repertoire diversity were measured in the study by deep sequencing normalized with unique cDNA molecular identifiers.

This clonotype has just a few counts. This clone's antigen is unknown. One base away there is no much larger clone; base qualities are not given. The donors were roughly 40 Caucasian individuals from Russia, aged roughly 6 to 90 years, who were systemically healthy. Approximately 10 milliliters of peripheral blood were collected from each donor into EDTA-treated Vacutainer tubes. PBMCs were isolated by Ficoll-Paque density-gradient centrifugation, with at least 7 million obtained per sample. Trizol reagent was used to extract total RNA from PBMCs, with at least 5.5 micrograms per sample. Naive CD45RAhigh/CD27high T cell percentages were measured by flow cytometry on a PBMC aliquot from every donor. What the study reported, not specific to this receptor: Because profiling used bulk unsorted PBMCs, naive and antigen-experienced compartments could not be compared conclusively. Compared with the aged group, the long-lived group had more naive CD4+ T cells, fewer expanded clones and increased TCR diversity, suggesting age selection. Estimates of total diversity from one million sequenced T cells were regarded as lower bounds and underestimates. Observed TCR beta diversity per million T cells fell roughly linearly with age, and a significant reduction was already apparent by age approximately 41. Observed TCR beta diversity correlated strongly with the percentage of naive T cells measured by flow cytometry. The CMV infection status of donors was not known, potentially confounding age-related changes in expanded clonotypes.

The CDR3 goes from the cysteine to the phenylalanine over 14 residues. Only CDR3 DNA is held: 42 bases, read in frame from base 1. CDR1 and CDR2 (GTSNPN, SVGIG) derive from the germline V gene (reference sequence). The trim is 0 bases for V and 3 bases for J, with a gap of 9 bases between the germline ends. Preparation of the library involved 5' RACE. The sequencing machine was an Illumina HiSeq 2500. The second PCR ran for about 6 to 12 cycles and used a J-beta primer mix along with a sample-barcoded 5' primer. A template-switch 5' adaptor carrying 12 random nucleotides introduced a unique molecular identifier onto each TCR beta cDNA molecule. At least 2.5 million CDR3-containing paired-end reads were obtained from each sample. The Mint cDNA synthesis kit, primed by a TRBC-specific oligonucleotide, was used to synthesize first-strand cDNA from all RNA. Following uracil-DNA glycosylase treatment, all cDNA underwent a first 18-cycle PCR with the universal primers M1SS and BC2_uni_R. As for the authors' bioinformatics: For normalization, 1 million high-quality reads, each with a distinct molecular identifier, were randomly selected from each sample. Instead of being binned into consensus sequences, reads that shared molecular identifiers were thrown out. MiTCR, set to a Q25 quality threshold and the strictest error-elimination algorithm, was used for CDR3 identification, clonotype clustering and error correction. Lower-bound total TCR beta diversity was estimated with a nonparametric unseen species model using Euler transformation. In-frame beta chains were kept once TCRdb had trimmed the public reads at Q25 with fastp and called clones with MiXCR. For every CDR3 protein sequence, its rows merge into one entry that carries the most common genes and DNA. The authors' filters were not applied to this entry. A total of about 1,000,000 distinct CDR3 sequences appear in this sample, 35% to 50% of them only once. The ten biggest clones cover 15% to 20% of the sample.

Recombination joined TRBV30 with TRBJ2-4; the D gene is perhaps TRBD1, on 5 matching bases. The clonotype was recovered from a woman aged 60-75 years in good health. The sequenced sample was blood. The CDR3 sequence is CAWSVLGHKNIQYF. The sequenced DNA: TGTGCCTGGAGTGTGTTAGGACACAAAAACATTCAGTACTTC.